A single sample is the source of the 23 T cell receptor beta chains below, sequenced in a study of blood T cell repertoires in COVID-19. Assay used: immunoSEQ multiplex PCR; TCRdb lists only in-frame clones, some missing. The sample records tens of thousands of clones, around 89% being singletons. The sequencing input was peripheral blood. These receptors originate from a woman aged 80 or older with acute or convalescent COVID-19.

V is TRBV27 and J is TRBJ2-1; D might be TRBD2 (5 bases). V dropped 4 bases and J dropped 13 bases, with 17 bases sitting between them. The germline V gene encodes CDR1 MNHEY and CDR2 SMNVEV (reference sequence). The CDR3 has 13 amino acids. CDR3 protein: CASSSDFTVGQFF. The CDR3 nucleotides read TGTGCCAGCAGTTCGGACTTTACCGTAGGCCAGTTCTTC.

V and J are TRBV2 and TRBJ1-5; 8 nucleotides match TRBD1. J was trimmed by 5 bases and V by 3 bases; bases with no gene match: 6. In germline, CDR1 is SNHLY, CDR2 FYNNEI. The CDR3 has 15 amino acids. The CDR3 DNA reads TGTGCCAGCAGTGATAGCAGGGGGCGACATCAGCCCCAGCATTTT. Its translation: CASSDSRGRHQPQHF.

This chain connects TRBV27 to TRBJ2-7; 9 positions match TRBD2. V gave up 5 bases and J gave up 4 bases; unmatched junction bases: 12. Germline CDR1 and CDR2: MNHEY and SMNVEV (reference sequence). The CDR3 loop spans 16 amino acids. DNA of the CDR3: TGTGCCAGCAGTACCCCTGGATTAGCGGGAGAGTACGAGCAGTACTTC. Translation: CASSTPGLAGEYEQYF.

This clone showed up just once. The CDR3 reads CSVEVEPGSGELFF. CDR3 bases: TGCAGCGTTGAAGTGGAGCCTGGATCAGGGGAGCTGTTTTTT. This chain joins TRBV29-1 and TRBJ2-2; no firm D call. Germline values: CDR1 SQVTM, CDR2 ANQGSEA. V lost 1 base and J lost 8, with 14 bases in between. This CDR3 spans 14 amino acids.

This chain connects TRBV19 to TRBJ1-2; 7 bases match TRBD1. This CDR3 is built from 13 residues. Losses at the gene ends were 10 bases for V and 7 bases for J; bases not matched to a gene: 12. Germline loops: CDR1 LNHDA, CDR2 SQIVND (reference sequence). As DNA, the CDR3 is TGTGCCACCCGGGACAGTTCAATTGGTGGCTACACCTTC. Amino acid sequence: CATRDSSIGGYTF.

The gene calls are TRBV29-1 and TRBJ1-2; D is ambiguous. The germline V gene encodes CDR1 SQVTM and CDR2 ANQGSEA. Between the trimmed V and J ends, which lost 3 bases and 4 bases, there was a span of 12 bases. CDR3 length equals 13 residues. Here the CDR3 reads CSVEPMGSYGYTF. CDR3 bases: TGCAGCGTTGAGCCTATGGGGAGCTATGGCTACACCTTC.

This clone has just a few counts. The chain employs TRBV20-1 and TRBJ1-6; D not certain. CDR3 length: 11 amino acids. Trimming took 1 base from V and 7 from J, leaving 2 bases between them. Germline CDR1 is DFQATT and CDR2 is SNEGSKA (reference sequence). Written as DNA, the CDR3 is TGCAGTGCTAGAGTAAATTCACCCCTCCACTTT. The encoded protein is CSARVNSPLHF.

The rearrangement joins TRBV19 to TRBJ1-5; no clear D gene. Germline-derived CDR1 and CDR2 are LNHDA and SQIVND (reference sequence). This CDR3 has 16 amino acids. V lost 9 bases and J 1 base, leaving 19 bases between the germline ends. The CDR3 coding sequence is TGTGCCAGCAACCTACGGGGAATTAAGAGCAATCAGCCCCAGCATTTT. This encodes CASNLRGIKSNQPQHF.

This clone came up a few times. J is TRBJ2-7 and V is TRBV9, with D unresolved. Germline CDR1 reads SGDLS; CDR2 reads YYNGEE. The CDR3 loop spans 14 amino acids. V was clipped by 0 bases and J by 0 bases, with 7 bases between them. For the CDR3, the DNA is TGTGCCAGCAGCGTAGATCCCATCTCCTACGAGCAGTACTTC. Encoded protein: CASSVDPISYEQYF.

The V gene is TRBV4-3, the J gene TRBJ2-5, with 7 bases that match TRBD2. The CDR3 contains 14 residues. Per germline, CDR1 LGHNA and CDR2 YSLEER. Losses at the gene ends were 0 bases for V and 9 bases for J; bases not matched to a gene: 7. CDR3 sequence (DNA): TGCGCCAGCAGCCAAGAGCCAGCGGGGAGGCCCCAGTACTTC. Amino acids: CASSQEPAGRPQYF.

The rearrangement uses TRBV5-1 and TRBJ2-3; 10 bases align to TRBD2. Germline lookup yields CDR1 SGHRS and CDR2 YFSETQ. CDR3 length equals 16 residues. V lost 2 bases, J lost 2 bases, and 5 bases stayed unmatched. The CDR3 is CASSFFTSGDTDTQYF. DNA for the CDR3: TGCGCCAGCAGCTTCTTCACTAGCGGGGACACAGATACGCAGTATTTT.

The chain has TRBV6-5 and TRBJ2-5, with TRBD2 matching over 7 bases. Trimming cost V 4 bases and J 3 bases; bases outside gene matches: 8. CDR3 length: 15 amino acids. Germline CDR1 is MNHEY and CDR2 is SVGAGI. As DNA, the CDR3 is TGTGCCAGCAGTTCCGAGGGCGGGAGAAAAGAGACCCAGTACTTC. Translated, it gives CASSSEGGRKETQYF.

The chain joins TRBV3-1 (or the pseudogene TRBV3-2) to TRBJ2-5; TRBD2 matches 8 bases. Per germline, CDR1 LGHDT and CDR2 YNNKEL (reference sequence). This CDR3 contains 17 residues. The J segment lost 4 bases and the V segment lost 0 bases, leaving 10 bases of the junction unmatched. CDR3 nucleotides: TGTGCCAGCAGCCAAGAAGGGGCCGGACTAGCATCAGAGACCCAGTACTTC. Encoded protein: CASSQEGAGLASETQYF.

The CDR3 coding sequence is TGTGCCAGCCCAGAAAGGGGTGGGGTAAGGGGTTCTGGCTACACCTTC. Amino acid sequence: CASPERGGVRGSGYTF. The gene calls are TRBV2 and TRBJ1-2; D might be TRBD1 (5 bases). This CDR3 has 16 residues. Per germline, CDR1 SNHLY and CDR2 FYNNEI. The V and J ends lost 8 bases and 7 bases respectively, with 26 bases between them.

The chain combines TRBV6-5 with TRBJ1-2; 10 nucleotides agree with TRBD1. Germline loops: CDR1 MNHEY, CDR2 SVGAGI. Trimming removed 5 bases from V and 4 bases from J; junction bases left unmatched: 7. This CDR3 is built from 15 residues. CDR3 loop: CASSLRDRGGYGYTF. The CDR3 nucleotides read TGTGCCAGCAGTCTCCGGGACAGGGGAGGCTATGGCTACACCTTC.

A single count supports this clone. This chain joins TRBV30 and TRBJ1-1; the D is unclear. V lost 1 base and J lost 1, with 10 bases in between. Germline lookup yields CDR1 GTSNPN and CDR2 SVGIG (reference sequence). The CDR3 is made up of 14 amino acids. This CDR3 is CAWSGLQRNTEAFF. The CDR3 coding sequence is TGTGCCTGGAGTGGATTACAGAGGAACACTGAAGCTTTCTTT.

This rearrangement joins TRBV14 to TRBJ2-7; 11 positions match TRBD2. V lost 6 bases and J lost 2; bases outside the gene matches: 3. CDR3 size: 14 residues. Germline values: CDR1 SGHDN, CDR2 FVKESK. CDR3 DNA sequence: TGTGCCAGCAGGCTGACTAGCGGGGCCTACGAGCAGTACTTC. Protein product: CASRLTSGAYEQYF. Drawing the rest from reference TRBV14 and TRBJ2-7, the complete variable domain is EAGVTQFPSHSVIEKGQTVTLRCDPISGHDNLYWYRRVMGKEIKFLLHFVKESKQDESGMPNNRFLAERTGGTYSTLKVQPAELEDSGVYFCASRLTSGAYEQYFGPGTRLTVT.

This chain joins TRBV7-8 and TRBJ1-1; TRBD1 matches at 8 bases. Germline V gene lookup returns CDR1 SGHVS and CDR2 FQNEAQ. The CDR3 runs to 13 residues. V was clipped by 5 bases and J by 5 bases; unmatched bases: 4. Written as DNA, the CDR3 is TGTGCCAGCAGCCTCAGACAGGGGACTGAAGCTTTCTTT. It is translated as CASSLRQGTEAFF.

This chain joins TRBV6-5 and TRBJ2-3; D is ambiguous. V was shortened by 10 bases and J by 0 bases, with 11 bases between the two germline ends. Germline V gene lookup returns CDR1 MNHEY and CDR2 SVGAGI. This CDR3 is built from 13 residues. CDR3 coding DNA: TGTGCCACCCGAGGAGCTAGCACAGATACGCAGTATTTT. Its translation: CATRGASTDTQYF.

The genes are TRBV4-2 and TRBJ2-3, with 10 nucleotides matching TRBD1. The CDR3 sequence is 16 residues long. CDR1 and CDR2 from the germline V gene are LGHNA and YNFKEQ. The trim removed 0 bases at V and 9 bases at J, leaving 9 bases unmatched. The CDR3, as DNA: TGTGCCAGCAGCCAAGAGCGACAGGGGGCACGGGGAACGCAGTATTTT. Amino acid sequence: CASSQERQGARGTQYF.

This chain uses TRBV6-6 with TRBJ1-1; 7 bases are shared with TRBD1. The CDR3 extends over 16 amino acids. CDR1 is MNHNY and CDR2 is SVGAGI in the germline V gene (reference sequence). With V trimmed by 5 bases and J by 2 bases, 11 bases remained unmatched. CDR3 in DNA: TGTGCCAGCAGTCCGGCCAATCAGGGGGGTAACACTGAAGCTTTCTTT. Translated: CASSPANQGGNTEAFF.

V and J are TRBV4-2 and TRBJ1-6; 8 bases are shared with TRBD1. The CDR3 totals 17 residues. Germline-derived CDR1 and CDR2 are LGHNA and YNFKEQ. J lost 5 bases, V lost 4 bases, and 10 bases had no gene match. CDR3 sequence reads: CASSPLDRAWDNSPLHF. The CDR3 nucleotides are TGTGCCAGCAGCCCCTTGGACAGGGCTTGGGATAATTCACCCCTCCACTTT.

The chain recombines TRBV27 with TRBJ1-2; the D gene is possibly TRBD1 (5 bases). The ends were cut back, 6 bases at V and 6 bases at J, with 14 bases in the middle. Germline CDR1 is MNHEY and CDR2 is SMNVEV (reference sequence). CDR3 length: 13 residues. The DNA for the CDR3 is TGTGCCAGCAGACCCAGCAGGGCCAATGGCTACACCTTC. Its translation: CASRPSRANGYTF.